This TCR beta chain came from a study of blood T cell repertoires in COVID-19. The wider study: Collection of acute and convalescent COVID-19 samples took place in the United States, Italy and Spain.

Authors' analysis steps: Amplified reference gene primers provided the basis for estimating nucleated cell counts. Clones were read by immunoSEQ multiplex PCR, and TCRdb kept only the in-frame ones, dropping some. V and J calls plus clone size are reproduced from that table; the DNA served to infer D and trimming. Here the sample spans about 270,000 clones, about 84% being singletons. The sequence derives from a woman over 75 with COVID-19, enrolled during active disease. The source material was peripheral blood.

CDR3 nucleotide sequence: TGTGCCAGCAGTACCGGAGGCCTAGGCAATCAGCCCCAGCATTTT. As protein: CASSTGGLGNQPQHF. V usage is TRBV2 and J usage is TRBJ1-5, with D unresolved. CDR1 SNHLY and CDR2 FYNNEI come from the germline V gene. The CDR3 is made up of 15 amino acids. Trimming stripped 5 bases from V and 2 bases from J, with 13 bases between. Filled out from reference TRBV2 and TRBJ1-5, the complete variable domain reads EPEVTQTPSHQVTQMGQEVILRCVPISNHLYFYWYRQILGQKVEFLVSFYNNEISEKSEIFDDQFSVERPDGSNFTLKIRSTKLEDSAMYFCASSTGGLGNQPQHFGDGTRLSIL.